Below are 11 T cell receptor beta chains sequenced from a single sample in a study of human T cells and chemical hapten exposure. TCRdb re-analysed the RACE reads in MiXCR, keeping a single row per CDR3 protein. The sample lists around 120,000 distinct CDR3 sequences; about 14% were seen once. Time point reported: pre-sensitization, week 0. Stated treatment: therapeutic diphenylcyclopropenone sensitization with weekly scalp DPC. This sample comprised whole blood, obtained in connection with sensitization to the hapten diphenylcyclopropenone (DPC). Receptors were obtained from a woman younger than 35 with alopecia areata. Some clones in this sample may be carry-over from other donors' samples.

The gene calls are TRBV4-3 and TRBJ1-2; unclear D gene. Germline CDR1 and CDR2: LGHNA and YSLEER. CDR3 length: 19 residues. With 1 base removed from V and 0 bases from J, the gap between germline ends came to 21 bases. CDR3 loop: CASSQAPYNHRRANYGYTF. CDR3 nucleotides: TGCGCCAGCAGCCAAGCACCATATAACCACCGGAGAGCTAACTATGGCTACACCTTC.

In this sample, this clonotype turned up many times. V and J are TRBV7-7 and TRBJ2-7, with D possibly being TRBD2 (5 bases). Germline lookup yields CDR1 SSHAT and CDR2 FNYEAQ (reference sequence). Trimming took off 1 base at V and 0 bases at J, with 7 bases between the two ends. This CDR3 is built from 14 residues. DNA for the CDR3: TGTGCCAGCAGCTTAGAAGAGGGCTCCTACGAGCAGTACTTC. It specifies CASSLEEGSYEQYF.

This clonotype was picked up many times. V gene TRBV7-2 combines with J gene TRBJ2-1; 13 bases agree with TRBD2. The CDR3 is made up of 19 amino acids. Germline V gene lookup returns CDR1 SGHTA and CDR2 FQGNSA. V dropped 5 bases and J dropped 2; count of bases not matched to a gene: 12. DNA of the CDR3: TGTGCCAGCAGCCCACGAGCCACCGGGACTAGCGGGGCCTACAATGAGCAGTTCTTC. Translation gives CASSPRATGTSGAYNEQFF.

CDR3 nucleotide sequence: TGTGCCAGCTCACCTAGGGGGTCAGATACGCAGTATTTT. The encoded protein is CASSPRGSDTQYF. V usage is TRBV18 and J usage is TRBJ2-3; TRBD1 might be the D (6 bases). Germline CDR1 is KGHSH and CDR2 is LQKENI. Trimming took off 3 bases at V and 4 bases at J, with 8 bases between the two ends. This CDR3 region has 13 residues.

The chain recombines TRBV6-1 with TRBJ2-4, with 7 bases lining up with TRBD1. CDR1 is MNHNS and CDR2 is SASEGT in the germline V gene. This CDR3 has 12 amino acids. After removal of 6 bases from V and 8 bases from J, the junction contained 4 bases not matched to a gene. The CDR3 DNA sequence: TGTGCCAGCAGGCTCCAGGGGGACATTCAGTACTTC. Encoded protein: CASRLQGDIQYF.

V gene TRBV9 combines with J gene TRBJ2-5, with D perhaps being TRBD1 or TRBD2 (5 bases each). Germline assignment: CDR1 SGDLS and CDR2 YYNGEE. Trimming stripped 4 bases from V and 1 base from J, with 14 bases between. This CDR3 has 15 amino acids. CDR3 sequence reads: CASSLSGTSQETQYF. CDR3 nucleotide sequence: TGTGCCAGCAGCCTCTCAGGGACGTCCCAAGAGACCCAGTACTTC.

This clonotype showed up just a few times. This rearrangement joins TRBV29-1 to TRBJ1-1; D gene uncertain. CDR3 length: 10 amino acids. The V and J ends lost 7 bases and 3 bases respectively, with 6 bases between them. Germline V gene sequence: CDR1 SQVTM, CDR2 ANQGSEA. CDR3 DNA: TGCAGCGCCCTGGACACTGAAGCTTTCTTT. Its protein product is CSALDTEAFF.

This clonotype showed up just a few times. The chain carries TRBV12-3 or TRBV12-4 and TRBJ1-5, with D unclear. V lost 6 bases, J lost 2 bases, and 23 bases lay in between. This CDR3 is built from 18 residues. CDR3 in amino acids: CASSSRGIDPNGNQPQHF. CDR3 coding DNA: TGTGCCAGCAGCTCCCGAGGAATCGACCCCAATGGCAATCAGCCCCAGCATTTT.

V is TRBV7-6 and J is TRBJ2-1; maybe TRBD1 (6 bases). V was trimmed by 1 base and J by 6 bases, leaving 13 bases between them. Germline V gene sequence: CDR1 SGHVS, CDR2 FNYEAQ. The CDR3 extends over 15 amino acids. The CDR3 here is CASSLGGPLSNEQFF. In DNA form, the CDR3 reads TGTGCCAGCAGCTTAGGGGGGCCTCTGAGCAATGAGCAGTTCTTC.

This clonotype was seen a few times. This chain uses TRBV28 with TRBJ1-2; D is ambiguous. Trimming removed 4 bases from V and 5 bases from J, with 5 bases in between. The CDR3 is made up of 11 amino acids. Per the germline V gene, CDR1 is MDHEN and CDR2 is SYDVKM. In nucleotides, the CDR3 is TGTGCCAGCAGTTCCCGGTATGGCTACACCTTC. It yields the protein CASSSRYGYTF.

This clonotype was observed at least ten times. The chain recombines TRBV29-1 with TRBJ1-1; D is perhaps TRBD1 (6 bases). The V gene lost 6 bases and the J gene lost 1 base, with 9 bases spanning the gap. The CDR3 is made up of 12 amino acids. The germline V gene has CDR1 SQVTM and CDR2 ANQGSEA. CDR3 loop: CSVATGNTEAFF. The DNA of the CDR3 is TGCAGCGTGGCGACAGGGAACACTGAAGCTTTCTTT. The whole variable domain, remainder taken from reference TRBV29-1 and TRBJ1-1, is SAVISQKPSRDICQRGTSLTIQCQVDSQVTMMFWYRQQPGQSLTLIATANQGSEATYESGFVIDKFPISRPNLTFSTLTVSNMSPEDSSIYLCSVATGNTEAFFGQGTRLTVV.